The clone carrying this T cell receptor (beta chain) was found a few times. Trimming stripped 2 bases from V and 4 bases from J, with 12 bases between. The length of the CDR3 is 15 residues. Looked up from germline, CDR1 is MGHRA and CDR2 is YSYEKL. The data were obtained in a study of blood T cell repertoires in COVID-19. Study-wide context: Some COVID-19 samples were acute and others convalescent; all came from the United States, Italy and Spain. Sample material is recorded as cDNA or gDNA derived from T cells, B-cell-depleted T cells, or PBMCs.

Original methodology: Nucleated cell counts were estimated from reference gene primer amplification. Method: immunoSEQ multiplex PCR; TCRdb's copy keeps in-frame clones and lacks some. V and J calls and clone size are those listed in that table; D and trimming were worked out from the DNA. Of hundreds of thousands of clones in the sample, around 90% were seen once. The clonotype comes from a man between 60 and 70 years old who had recovered from COVID-19. V usage is TRBV4-1 and J usage is TRBJ1-3, with D maybe TRBD1 (5 bases). The source material was peripheral blood. The DNA of the CDR3 is TGCGCCAGCAGCCAAACCCAGGGTCGAGGAAACACCATATATTTT. This sequence encodes CASSQTQGRGNTIYF.